The entry below gives a single TCR beta chain sequence along with its context. Its antigen is not known. V lost 1 base and J lost 6; bases outside the gene matches: 5. The CDR3 consists of 16 residues. CDR1 is MGHDK, CDR2 SYGVNS, per germline. This PCR relied on a set of 60 Vbeta primers and 13 Jbeta primers. Generated by immunoSEQ multiplex PCR, the TCRdb table keeps only in-frame clones and is missing some. This repertoire shows approximately 190,000 clones, approximately 84% found once; its top ten account for less than 4.5%. This sample was taken from a study of cytomegalovirus exposure and HLA in healthy donors. Regarding the study as a whole: The majority of TCR sequences were rare, yet some public TCRs appeared in many donors. Differences between HLA loci emerged in a later analysis of TCR association rates, with DRB1 most and HLA-C fewest.

This chain joins TRBV25-1 and TRBJ2-2; TRBD2 matches 10 bases. The source material was PBMCs. This receptor was taken from a man between 45 and 60 years old in good health and CMV-seronegative. The DNA for the CDR3 is TGTGCCAGCAGTGAATCTTCGAGCGGGGGGGCCGGGGAGCTGTTTTTT. This sequence encodes CASSESSSGGAGELFF.